The 30 T cell receptor beta chains below were found in one sample sequenced in a study of CD8 T cells in ankylosing spondylitis (dated by TCRdb to 2016 to 2017). Beyond this particular receptor, the publication reports: A TCR beta motif of roughly 8 highly homologous amino acid variants appeared characteristic of blood from ankylosing spondylitis patients.

The library was produced with 5' RACE. The sample was run on an Illumina HiSeq 2500. TCRdb reworked the public reads: Q25 trimming with fastp, MiXCR clone assembly, productive beta chains retained. Entries that share a CDR3 protein sequence are merged under the most common genes and DNA. Counted in this sample were some 840,000 distinct CDR3 sequences; about 12% of them appeared once. The ten largest make up approximately 0.46% of the sample. The antigens for these receptors are not known. Source material: blood, either unsorted or a sorted T cell fraction (not recorded which). These TCRs come from a male donor with ankylosing spondylitis.

This clonotype occurred many times. The rearrangement joins TRBV29-1 to TRBJ2-3, with D unresolved. The CDR3 runs to 14 residues. V was cut by 6 bases and J by 2 bases, with 15 bases left in between. Looked up from germline, CDR1 is SQVTM and CDR2 is ANQGSEA. The chain's CDR3 is CSVEFSSNTDTQYF. CDR3 coding DNA: TGCAGCGTGGAATTCAGCAGCAACACAGATACGCAGTATTTT.

This rearrangement joins TRBV20-1 to TRBJ2-3; 7 positions match TRBD1. The CDR3 contains 15 residues. J lost 4 bases, V lost 6 bases, and 13 bases had no gene match. Germline lookup yields CDR1 DFQATT and CDR2 SNEGSKA (reference sequence). The CDR3 DNA is TGCAGTGCCAAACCCTACAGGGGCGGTGCAGATACGCAGTATTTT. It is translated as CSAKPYRGGADTQYF.

The V and J genes are TRBV5-1 and TRBJ1-6; D ambiguous. The V end was cut by 0 bases, the J end by 0 bases, with 4 bases between. This CDR3 comprises 15 residues. CDR1 is SGHRS, CDR2 YFSETQ, per germline. In DNA form, the CDR3 reads TGCGCCAGCAGCTTGGCCCTCTCCTATAATTCACCCCTCCACTTT. Its translation is CASSLALSYNSPLHF.

This chain connects TRBV7-9 to TRBJ1-6; unclear D gene. The V and J ends lost 3 bases and 8 bases respectively, with 8 bases between them. Germline V gene data show CDR1 as SEHNR and CDR2 as FQNEAQ (reference sequence). This CDR3 has 13 residues. This chain's CDR3 is CASSLGEDSPLHF. CDR3 nucleotides: TGTGCCAGCAGCTTGGGTGAAGATTCACCCCTCCACTTT.

This clonotype was counted many times. The chain employs TRBV25-1 and TRBJ1-2; D gene uncertain. The germline gives CDR1 MGHDK, CDR2 SYGVNS. The CDR3 has 12 amino acids. Trimming took off 7 bases at V and 0 bases at J, with 6 bases between the two ends. The CDR3 DNA is TGTGCCAGCACCGGTCCTAACTATGGCTACACCTTC. It is translated as CASTGPNYGYTF.

The rearrangement links TRBV11-2 to TRBJ2-5; 10 bases line up with TRBD2. In germline, CDR1 is SGHAT, CDR2 FQNNGV. The CDR3 has 16 amino acids. V trimming: 5 bases; J trimming: 3 bases; junction bases outside the gene matches: 9. CDR3 loop: CASSLGASGRKETQYF. DNA of the CDR3: TGTGCCAGCAGCCTGGGCGCTAGCGGGAGAAAAGAGACCCAGTACTTC. Using reference TRBV11-2 and TRBJ2-5 for the parts outside the CDR3, the full variable domain is EAGVAQSPRYKIIEKRQSVAFWCNPISGHATLYWYQQILGQGPKLLIQFQNNGVVDDSQLPKDRFSAERLKGVDSTLKIQPAKLEDSAVYLCASSLGASGRKETQYFGPGTRLLVL.

A few counts support this clonotype. This sequence joins TRBV25-1 and TRBJ1-2; no reliable D call. CDR1 is MGHDK, CDR2 SYGVNS, per germline. This CDR3 has 12 residues. The ends were cut back, 0 bases at V and 8 bases at J, with 7 bases in the middle. CDR3 amino acids: CASSEYPGGYTF. The CDR3 DNA follows: TGTGCCAGCAGTGAATATCCGGGCGGCTACACCTTC.

This clonotype was found many times. The CDR3 region is CASSSRNTGELFF. DNA for the CDR3: TGTGCCAGCAGCTCCAGAAACACCGGGGAGCTGTTTTTT. V is TRBV7-2 and J is TRBJ2-2; D unresolved. The V and J ends lost 4 bases and 2 bases respectively, with 5 bases between them. This CDR3 has 13 amino acids. Germline V gene data show CDR1 as SGHTA and CDR2 as FQGNSA. Using reference TRBV7-2 and TRBJ2-2 for the parts outside the CDR3, the full variable domain is GAGVSQSPSNKVTEKGKDVELRCDPISGHTALYWYRQSLGQGLEFLIYFQGNSAPDKSGLPSDRFSAERTGGSVSTLTIQRTQQEDSAVYLCASSSRNTGELFFGEGSRLTVL.

This clonotype was observed many times. The rearrangement links TRBV10-3 to TRBJ2-1, with TRBD2 matching over 9 bases. Germline CDR1 and CDR2: ENHRY and SYGVKD. The CDR3 sequence is 18 residues long. Trimming took 6 bases from V and 5 from J; bases not matched to a gene: 17. CDR3 nucleotide sequence: TGTGCCATCAGAGTTAGCGGGGGTAACATGCCCGACAACAATGAGCAGTTCTTC. This translates into CAIRVSGGNMPDNNEQFF.

This clonotype was found a few times. No conserved phenylalanine or tryptophan is present at the end of the CDR3, so a read error is the likely explanation. Because the CDR3's place on the DNA is in doubt, the DNA is left out and the CDR3 is given as listed by TCRdb. The chain employs TRBV27 and TRBJ2-7; the table gives TRBD2 as D, unverified against the DNA. CDR1 and CDR2 (germline): MNHEY, SMNVEV (reference sequence). The CDR3 is 11 amino acids in total, end residues counted. CDR3: CASPSGPVSNL.

The table lists this clonotype with a few counts. J is TRBJ1-4 and V is TRBV15; D gene unclear. Germline CDR1 and CDR2: LNHNV and YYDKDF (reference sequence). The germline V and J ends were trimmed by 3 bases and 8 bases, with 7 bases remaining between them. CDR3 size: 12 residues. This chain's CDR3 is CATSSNEEKLFF. The DNA for the CDR3 is TGTGCCACCAGCAGTAATGAAGAAAAACTGTTTTTT.

The chain is built from TRBV7-9 and TRBJ2-1; a possible D gene is TRBD2 (6 bases). Germline V gives CDR1 SEHNR, CDR2 FQNEAQ (reference sequence). Trimming pared 1 base from V and 5 bases from J, leaving 9 bases between. This CDR3 has 14 amino acids. DNA of the CDR3: TGTGCCAGCAGCTTAGTGGACTATAACAATGAGCAGTTCTTC. This sequence encodes CASSLVDYNNEQFF.

This clonotype has a count of ten or more. The chain has TRBV9 and TRBJ1-2, with D possibly TRBD1 on 5 matching bases. The CDR3 has 15 residues. V dropped 0 bases and J dropped 3 bases, with 12 bases sitting between them. The germline V gene has CDR1 SGDLS and CDR2 YYNGEE. In DNA, the CDR3 is TGTGCCAGCAGCGTAGGCAGGGAGTACGACTATGGCTACACCTTC. Encoded protein: CASSVGREYDYGYTF. The entire variable domain, with the rest obtained from reference TRBV9 and TRBJ1-2, is as follows: DSGVTQTPKHLITATGQRVTLRCSPRSGDLSVYWYQQSLDQGLQFLIQYYNGEERAKGNILERFSAQQFPDLHSELNLSSLELGDSALYFCASSVGREYDYGYTFGSGTRLTVV.

This clonotype was observed a few times. The chain has TRBV28 and TRBJ1-2; D remains unclear. The germline gives CDR1 MDHEN, CDR2 SYDVKM. This CDR3 contains 12 residues. Between the trimmed V and J ends, which lost 6 bases and 5 bases, there was a span of 10 bases. The CDR3 DNA reads as TGTGCCAGCAGGCCCCCCGGGTATGGCTACACCTTC. Amino acids: CASRPPGYGYTF.

In this sample, this clonotype turned up many times. The chain links TRBV20-1 to TRBJ2-2; 8 bases are shared with TRBD2. Germline trimming cut 3 bases from V and 7 bases from J; bases unmatched to any gene: 7. Germline V lookup: CDR1 DFQATT, CDR2 SNEGSKA (reference sequence). The CDR3 spans 14 residues. CDR3 DNA sequence: TGCAGTGCTAGCCGGGAGGGCCTTAGCGGGGAGCTGTTTTTT. This translates into CSASREGLSGELFF.

In this sample, this clonotype turned up a few times. This chain uses TRBV3-1 with TRBJ2-1, with 15 bases that match TRBD2. CDR1 is LGHDT, CDR2 YNNKEL, per germline (reference sequence). Unmatched junction bases numbered 7, after V lost 4 bases and J lost 3 bases. The CDR3 spans 18 residues. The CDR3 DNA is TGTGCCAGCAGCCGGCGGACTAGCGGGAGGGGAGGCTACAATGAGCAGTTCTTC. Its protein product is CASSRRTSGRGGYNEQFF.

This clonotype appeared a few times. This chain joins TRBV29-1 and TRBJ2-1; TRBD2 matches at 12 bases. Germline V CDR1 and CDR2: SQVTM, ANQGSEA. The CDR3 runs 15 residues. V gave up 5 bases and J gave up 10 bases; unmatched junction bases: 12. DNA of the CDR3: TGCAGCGTTTCCGGACTAGCGGGGACTTGGGAAGAGCAGTTCTTC. This translates into CSVSGLAGTWEEQFF.

This clonotype was seen at least ten times. The chain couples TRBV20-1 to TRBJ2-1; 7 nucleotides agree with TRBD2. The germline CDR1 and CDR2 sequences are DFQATT and SNEGSKA (reference sequence). The CDR3 has 16 residues. V dropped 6 bases and J dropped 1; count of bases not matched to a gene: 12. CDR3 amino acids: CSALDQSSGSYNEQFF. The CDR3 coding sequence is TGCAGTGCCCTCGATCAGTCTAGCGGTTCCTACAATGAGCAGTTCTTC.

The rearrangement uses TRBV20-1 and TRBJ2-5, with D possibly matching TRBD2 (5 bases). Germline lookup yields CDR1 DFQATT and CDR2 SNEGSKA (reference sequence). Trimming shortened V by 2 bases and J by 3 bases, and 16 bases separated the two germline ends. CDR3 length: 15 residues. For the CDR3, the DNA is TGCAGTGCTAGATACCCACGAGGGAATAAAGAGACCCAGTACTTC. Encoded protein: CSARYPRGNKETQYF.

This clonotype was detected a few times. J is TRBJ2-5 and V is TRBV5-1, with TRBD1 matching over 8 bases. V shed 0 bases and J 4 bases; nucleotides not matched to a gene: 5. The CDR3 extends over 15 amino acids. Germline-derived CDR1 and CDR2 are SGHRS and YFSETQ. The CDR3 loop reads CASSLGQGLGETQYF. CDR3 coding DNA: TGCGCCAGCAGCTTGGGACAGGGGCTGGGAGAGACCCAGTACTTC.

This clonotype was seen a few times. V usage is TRBV6-1 and J usage is TRBJ2-7; maybe TRBD1 (6 bases). V lost 6 bases to trimming and J lost 3 bases, with 18 bases between them. The CDR3 is made up of 15 amino acids. Germline V gene data show CDR1 as MNHNS and CDR2 as SASEGT. CDR3 in amino acids: CASSESIRTDYEQYF. The CDR3 DNA sequence: TGTGCCAGCAGCGAATCAATAAGGACAGACTACGAGCAGTACTTC.

This clonotype was recorded a few times. The chain employs TRBV20-1 and TRBJ2-3; D unclear. V gave up 0 bases and J gave up 4 bases, with 5 bases separating them. CDR1 and CDR2 (germline): DFQATT, SNEGSKA (reference sequence). The CDR3 loop spans 12 amino acids. CDR3 in amino acids: CSARDDPDTQYF. The CDR3 coding sequence is TGCAGTGCTAGAGATGACCCAGATACGCAGTATTTT.

This clonotype has just a few counts. The genes are TRBV4-3 and TRBJ2-5, with 10 bases matching TRBD1. Per the germline V gene, CDR1 is LGHNA and CDR2 is YSLEER. V was pared by 1 base and J by 5 bases, with 4 bases of the junction left unmatched. The CDR3 consists of 15 residues. This CDR3 is CASSQGDRGSETQYF. CDR3 DNA: TGCGCCAGCAGCCAAGGGGACAGGGGAAGCGAGACCCAGTACTTC.

V usage is TRBV20-1 and J usage is TRBJ1-1; D is unresolved. The V end was cut by 5 bases, the J end by 2 bases, with 9 bases between. The CDR3 loop spans 12 amino acids. CDR1 is DFQATT, CDR2 SNEGSKA, per germline (reference sequence). CDR3 sequence reads: CSAAWRNTEAFF. CDR3 bases: TGCAGTGCTGCGTGGAGAAACACTGAAGCTTTCTTT.

This clonotype was found many times. This chain links TRBV4-2 with TRBJ1-1, with D possibly TRBD1 on 5 matching bases. The CDR3 has 15 amino acids. CDR1 and CDR2 (germline): LGHNA, YNFKEQ. V lost 4 bases, J lost 2 bases, and 14 bases lay in between. The CDR3 loop reads CASSPEPRVNTEAFF. In DNA, the CDR3 is TGTGCCAGCAGCCCGGAGCCCAGGGTAAACACTGAAGCTTTCTTT.

This clonotype has only a few counts. The chain joins TRBV7-9 to TRBJ2-7; TRBD1 is a possible D gene (6 bases). V shed 7 bases and J shed 4 bases, with 11 bases lying between them. This CDR3 spans 12 amino acids. CDR1 is SEHNR, CDR2 FQNEAQ, per germline (reference sequence). The CDR3 sequence: CASTSQGYEQYF. The CDR3 DNA is TGTGCCAGCACTAGCCAGGGGTACGAGCAGTACTTC.

This clonotype was observed a few times. V and J are TRBV20-1 and TRBJ1-1; D might be TRBD1 (5 bases). The V and J ends lost 6 bases and 3 bases respectively, with 14 bases between them. Germline V gene lookup returns CDR1 DFQATT and CDR2 SNEGSKA (reference sequence). The CDR3 sequence is 13 residues long. The CDR3 region is CSAAQGSDTEAFF. The DNA of the CDR3 is TGCAGTGCAGCTCAGGGAAGTGACACTGAAGCTTTCTTT.

V usage is TRBV28 and J usage is TRBJ2-7; 10 bases agree with TRBD2. Per germline, CDR1 MDHEN and CDR2 SYDVKM. The CDR3 covers 15 residues. V dropped 5 bases and J dropped 7; count of bases not matched to a gene: 11. CDR3: CASSPPGLANREQYF. The CDR3 DNA reads TGTGCCAGCAGTCCCCCGGGACTAGCGAACCGAGAGCAGTACTTC. The entire variable domain, with the rest obtained from reference TRBV28 and TRBJ2-7, is as follows: DVKVTQSSRYLVKRTGEKVFLECVQDMDHENMFWYRQDPGLGLRLIYFSYDVKMKEKGDIPEGYSVSREKKERFSLILESASTNQTSMYLCASSPPGLANREQYFGPGTRLTVT.

This clonotype was counted many times. For the CDR3, the DNA is TGTGCCAGCAGCCAAGTGGTAGGACCAAGATCTAGGGATGAAAAACTGTTTTTT. Its translation is CASSQVVGPRSRDEKLFF. The rearrangement links TRBV4-2 to TRBJ1-4, with D hard to call. V was clipped by 1 base and J by 6 bases, with 21 bases between them. This CDR3 is built from 18 residues. CDR1 is LGHNA and CDR2 is YNFKEQ in the germline V gene.

The gene calls are TRBV20-1 and TRBJ2-1, with D perhaps matching TRBD1 (6 bases). Looked up from germline, CDR1 is DFQATT and CDR2 is SNEGSKA (reference sequence). The CDR3 is 14 amino acids. V shed 8 bases and J shed 0 bases, with 14 bases lying between them. CDR3 DNA sequence: TGCAGTCCTCTCAGGACAGACTCCTACAATGAGCAGTTCTTC. It codes for CSPLRTDSYNEQFF.